This T cell receptor (beta chain) was identified in a study of blood T cell repertoires in COVID-19. Looking at the study overall: Spain, Italy and the United States supplied samples that represented acute and convalescent COVID-19. PBMCs, B-cell-depleted T cells, or T cells provided the cDNA or gDNA that made up the material.

Methods used by the authors: Amplification with reference gene primers provided the estimates of nucleated cell counts. The method was immunoSEQ multiplex PCR; TCRdb's version includes in-frame clones alone and lacks a portion of them. The V and J calls and clone size come from that table; D and trimming were worked out from the DNA. The table lists about 39,000 clones, roughly 85% of them singletons. Germline CDR1 and CDR2: LGHNA and YNFKEQ. The CDR3 is 16 amino acids. V was shortened by 1 base and J by 2 bases, with 14 bases between the two germline ends. The J gene is TRBJ2-5, the V gene TRBV4-2; weak D call: TRBD2 (5 bases). The sequence was collected from a man between 60 and 75 years old with acute or convalescent COVID-19. Material: peripheral blood. The CDR3 spells CASSQGLGRRQETQYF. The CDR3 DNA follows: TGTGCCAGCAGCCAAGGACTCGGAAGGAGGCAAGAGACCCAGTACTTC.